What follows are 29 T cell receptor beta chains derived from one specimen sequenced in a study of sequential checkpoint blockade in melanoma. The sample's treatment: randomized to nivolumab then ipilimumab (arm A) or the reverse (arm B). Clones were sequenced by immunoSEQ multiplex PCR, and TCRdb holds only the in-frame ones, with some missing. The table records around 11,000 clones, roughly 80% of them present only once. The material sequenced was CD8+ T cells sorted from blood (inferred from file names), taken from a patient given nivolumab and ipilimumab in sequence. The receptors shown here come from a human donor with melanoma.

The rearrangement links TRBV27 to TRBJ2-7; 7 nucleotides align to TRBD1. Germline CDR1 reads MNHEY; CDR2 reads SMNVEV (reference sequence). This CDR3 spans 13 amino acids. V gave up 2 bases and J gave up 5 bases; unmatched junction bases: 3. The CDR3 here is CASSLQGGHEQYF. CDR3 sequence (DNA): TGTGCCAGCAGTTTACAAGGGGGCCACGAGCAGTACTTC.

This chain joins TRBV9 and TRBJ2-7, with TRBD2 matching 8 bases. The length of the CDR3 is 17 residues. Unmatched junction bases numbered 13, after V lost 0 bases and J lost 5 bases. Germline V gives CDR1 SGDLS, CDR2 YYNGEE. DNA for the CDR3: TGTGCCAGCAGCGTAGGATGGGAGAGTAGCGGGACGGACGAGCAGTACTTC. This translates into CASSVGWESSGTDEQYF.

The CDR3 loop reads CASSLPANTGELFF. In nucleotides, the CDR3 is TGTGCCAGCAGTTTACCGGCGAACACCGGGGAGCTGTTTTTT. This chain uses TRBV28 with TRBJ2-2; D remains unclear. Trimming removed 2 bases from V and 0 bases from J, with 4 bases in between. The CDR3 totals 14 residues. Per the germline V gene, CDR1 is MDHEN and CDR2 is SYDVKM.

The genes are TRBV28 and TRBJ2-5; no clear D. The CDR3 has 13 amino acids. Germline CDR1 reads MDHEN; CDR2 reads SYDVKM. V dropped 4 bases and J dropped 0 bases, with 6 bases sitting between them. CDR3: CASSSTYQETQYF. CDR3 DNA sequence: TGTGCCAGCAGTTCCACTTACCAAGAGACCCAGTACTTC. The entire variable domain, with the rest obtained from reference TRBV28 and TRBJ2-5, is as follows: DVKVTQSSRYLVKRTGEKVFLECVQDMDHENMFWYRQDPGLGLRLIYFSYDVKMKEKGDIPEGYSVSREKKERFSLILESASTNQTSMYLCASSSTYQETQYFGPGTRLLVL.

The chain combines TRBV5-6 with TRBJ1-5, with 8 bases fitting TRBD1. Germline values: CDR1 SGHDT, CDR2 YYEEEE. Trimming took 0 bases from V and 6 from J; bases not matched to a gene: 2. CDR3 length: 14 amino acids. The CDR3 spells CASSLGQGAQPQHF. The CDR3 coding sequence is TGTGCCAGCAGCTTGGGTCAGGGGGCTCAGCCCCAGCATTTT. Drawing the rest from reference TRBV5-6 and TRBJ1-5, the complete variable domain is DAGVTQSPTHLIKTRGQQVTLRCSPKSGHDTVSWYQQALGQGPQFIFQYYEEEERQRGNFPDRFSGHQFPNYSSELNVNALLLGDSALYLCASSLGQGAQPQHFGDGTRLSIL.

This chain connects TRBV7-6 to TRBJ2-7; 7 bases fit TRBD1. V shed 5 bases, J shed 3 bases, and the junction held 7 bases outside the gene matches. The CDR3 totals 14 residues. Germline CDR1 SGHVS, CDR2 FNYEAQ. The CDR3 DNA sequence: TGTGCCAGCAGCCCCATGGCAGGGGGCTACGAGCAGTACTTC. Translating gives CASSPMAGGYEQYF.

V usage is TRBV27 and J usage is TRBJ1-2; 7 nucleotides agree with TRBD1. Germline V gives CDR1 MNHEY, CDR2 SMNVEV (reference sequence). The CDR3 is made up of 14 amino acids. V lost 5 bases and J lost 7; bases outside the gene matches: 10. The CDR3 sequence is CASSAGTARGGYTF. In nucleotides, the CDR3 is TGTGCCAGCAGTGCCGGGACAGCGAGGGGTGGCTACACCTTC.

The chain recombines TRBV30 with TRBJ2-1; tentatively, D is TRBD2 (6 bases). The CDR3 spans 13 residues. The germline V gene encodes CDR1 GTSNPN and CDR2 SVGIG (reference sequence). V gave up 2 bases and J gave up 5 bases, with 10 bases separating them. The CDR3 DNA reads TGTGCCTGGAGTTCGGGGGATCACAATGAGCAGTTCTTC. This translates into CAWSSGDHNEQFF. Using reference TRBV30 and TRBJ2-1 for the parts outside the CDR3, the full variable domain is SQTIHQWPATLVQPVGSPLSLECTVEGTSNPNLYWYRQAAGRGLQLLFYSVGIGQISSEVPQNLSASRPQDRQFILSSKKLLLSDSGFYLCAWSSGDHNEQFFGPGTRLTVL.

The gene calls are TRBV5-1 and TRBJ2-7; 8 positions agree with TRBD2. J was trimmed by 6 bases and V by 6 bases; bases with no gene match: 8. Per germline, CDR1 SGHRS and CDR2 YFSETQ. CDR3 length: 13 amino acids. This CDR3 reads CASNVAGTAEQYF. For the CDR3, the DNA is TGCGCCAGCAACGTAGCGGGAACAGCCGAGCAGTACTTC.

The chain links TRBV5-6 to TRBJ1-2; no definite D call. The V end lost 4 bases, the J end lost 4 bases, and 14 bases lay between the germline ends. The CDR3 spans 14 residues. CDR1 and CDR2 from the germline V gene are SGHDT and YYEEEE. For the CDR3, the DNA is TGTGCCAGCAGCACTATAGGCGTGGGCTATGGCTACACCTTC. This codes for CASSTIGVGYGYTF.

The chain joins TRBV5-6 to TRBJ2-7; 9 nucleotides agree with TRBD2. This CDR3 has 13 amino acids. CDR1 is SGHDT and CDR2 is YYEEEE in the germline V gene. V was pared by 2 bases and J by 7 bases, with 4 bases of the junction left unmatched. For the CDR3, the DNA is TGTGCCAGCAGCTTTTCCCTAGCGGGGGAGCAGTACTTC. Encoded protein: CASSFSLAGEQYF.

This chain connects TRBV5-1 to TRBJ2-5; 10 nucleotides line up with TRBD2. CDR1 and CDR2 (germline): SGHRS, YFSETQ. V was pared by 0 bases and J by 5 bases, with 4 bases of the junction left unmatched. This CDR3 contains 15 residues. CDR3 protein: CASSLASGSSETQYF. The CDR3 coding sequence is TGCGCCAGCAGCTTGGCTAGCGGGAGTTCGGAGACCCAGTACTTC.

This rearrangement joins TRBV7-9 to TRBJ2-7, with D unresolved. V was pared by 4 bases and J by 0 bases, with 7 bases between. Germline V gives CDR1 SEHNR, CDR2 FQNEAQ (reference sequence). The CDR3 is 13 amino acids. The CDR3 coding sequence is TGTGCCAGCAGCTCGACACCCTCCTACGAGCAGTACTTC. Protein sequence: CASSSTPSYEQYF.

This chain's CDR3 is CAWSTGDSGPYEQYF. CDR3 nucleotides: TGTGCCTGGAGTACCGGGGACAGTGGCCCCTACGAGCAGTACTTC. The chain employs TRBV30 and TRBJ2-7; 7 bases agree with TRBD1. J gave up 2 bases and V 2 bases, and 9 bases lay outside the gene matches. Germline-derived CDR1 and CDR2 are GTSNPN and SVGIG (reference sequence). The CDR3 contains 15 residues.

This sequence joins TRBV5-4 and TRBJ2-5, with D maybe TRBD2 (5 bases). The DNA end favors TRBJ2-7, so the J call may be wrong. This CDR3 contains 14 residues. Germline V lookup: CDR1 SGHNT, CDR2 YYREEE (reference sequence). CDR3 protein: CASSLGSETYEQYF. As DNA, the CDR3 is TGTGCCAGCAGCTTGGGTAGCGAGACCTACGAGCAGTACTTC.

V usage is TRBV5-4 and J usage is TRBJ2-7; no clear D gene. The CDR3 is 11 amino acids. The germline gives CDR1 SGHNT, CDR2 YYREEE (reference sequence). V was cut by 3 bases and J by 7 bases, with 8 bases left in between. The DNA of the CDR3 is TGTGCCAGCAGCTCCCCGTTTGAGCAGTACTTC. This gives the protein CASSSPFEQYF.

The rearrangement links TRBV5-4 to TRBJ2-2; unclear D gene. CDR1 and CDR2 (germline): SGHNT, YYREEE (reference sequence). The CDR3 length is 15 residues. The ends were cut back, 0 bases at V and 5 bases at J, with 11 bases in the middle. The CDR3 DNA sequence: TGTGCCAGCAGCTTGGCCTTGAACTTTACCGGGGAGCTGTTTTTT. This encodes CASSLALNFTGELFF.

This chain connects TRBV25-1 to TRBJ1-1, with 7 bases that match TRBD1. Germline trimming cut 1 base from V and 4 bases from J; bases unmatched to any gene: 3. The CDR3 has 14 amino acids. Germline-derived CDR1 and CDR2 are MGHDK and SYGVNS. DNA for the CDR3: TGTGCCAGCAGTGAATTAGAGGGGGCCACTGAAGCTTTCTTT. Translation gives CASSELEGATEAFF.

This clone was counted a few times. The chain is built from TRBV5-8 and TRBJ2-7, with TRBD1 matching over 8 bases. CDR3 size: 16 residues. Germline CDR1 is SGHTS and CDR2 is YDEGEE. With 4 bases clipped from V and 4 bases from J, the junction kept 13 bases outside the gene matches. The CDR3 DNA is TGTGCCAGCAGCCAAAACTCGGGACAGGCCATATACGAGCAGTACTTC. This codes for CASSQNSGQAIYEQYF.

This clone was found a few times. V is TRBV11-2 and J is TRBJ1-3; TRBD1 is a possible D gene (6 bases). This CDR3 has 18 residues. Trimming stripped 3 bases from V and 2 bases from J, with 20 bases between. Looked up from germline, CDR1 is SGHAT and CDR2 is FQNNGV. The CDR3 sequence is CASSLPFTLWTAGNTIYF. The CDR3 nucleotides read TGTGCCAGCAGCTTGCCCTTTACTCTCTGGACAGCTGGAAACACCATATATTTT.

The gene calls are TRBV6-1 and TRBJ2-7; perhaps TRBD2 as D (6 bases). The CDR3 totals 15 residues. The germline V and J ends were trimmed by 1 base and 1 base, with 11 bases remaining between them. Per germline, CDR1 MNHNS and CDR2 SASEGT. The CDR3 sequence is CASSEGGTLSYEQYF. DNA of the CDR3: TGTGCCAGCAGTGAAGGGGGGACTTTGTCCTACGAGCAGTACTTC.

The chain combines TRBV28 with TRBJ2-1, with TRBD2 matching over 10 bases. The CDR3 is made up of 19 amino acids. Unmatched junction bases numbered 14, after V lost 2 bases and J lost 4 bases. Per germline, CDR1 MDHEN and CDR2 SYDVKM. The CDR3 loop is CASSLLAGVDSLGYNEQFF. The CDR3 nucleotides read TGTGCCAGCAGTTTACTAGCGGGAGTTGATAGCCTCGGGTACAATGAGCAGTTCTTC.

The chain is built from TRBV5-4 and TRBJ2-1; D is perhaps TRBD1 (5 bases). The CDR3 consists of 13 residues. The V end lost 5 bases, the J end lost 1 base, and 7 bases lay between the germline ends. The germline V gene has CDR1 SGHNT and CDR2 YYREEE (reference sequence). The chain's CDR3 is CASRGLSYNEQFF. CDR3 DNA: TGTGCCAGCAGGGGGCTATCCTACAATGAGCAGTTCTTC.

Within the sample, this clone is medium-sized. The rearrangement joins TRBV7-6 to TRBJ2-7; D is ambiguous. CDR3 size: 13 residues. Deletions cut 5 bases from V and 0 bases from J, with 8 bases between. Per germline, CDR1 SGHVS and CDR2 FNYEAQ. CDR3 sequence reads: CASSPRPSYEQYF. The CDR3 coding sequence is TGTGCCAGCAGCCCGAGGCCCTCCTACGAGCAGTACTTC. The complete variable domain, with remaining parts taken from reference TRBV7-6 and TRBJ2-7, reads GAGVSQSPRYKVTKRGQDVALRCDPISGHVSLYWYRQALGQGPEFLTYFNYEAQQDKSGLPNDRFSAERPEGSISTLTIQRTEQRDSAMYRCASSPRPSYEQYFGPGTRLTVT.

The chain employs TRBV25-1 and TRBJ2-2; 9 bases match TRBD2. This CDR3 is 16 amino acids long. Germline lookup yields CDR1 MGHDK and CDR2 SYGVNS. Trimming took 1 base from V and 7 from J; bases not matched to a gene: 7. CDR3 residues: CASSEWAGGPGGELFF. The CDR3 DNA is TGTGCCAGCAGTGAATGGGCGGGAGGGCCCGGCGGGGAGCTGTTTTTT.

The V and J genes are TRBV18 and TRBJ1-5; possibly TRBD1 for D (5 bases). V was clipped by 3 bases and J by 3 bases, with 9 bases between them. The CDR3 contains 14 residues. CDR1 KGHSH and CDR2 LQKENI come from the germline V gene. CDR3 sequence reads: CASSPPGPNQPQHF. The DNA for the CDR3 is TGTGCCAGCTCACCGCCAGGGCCCAATCAGCCCCAGCATTTT.

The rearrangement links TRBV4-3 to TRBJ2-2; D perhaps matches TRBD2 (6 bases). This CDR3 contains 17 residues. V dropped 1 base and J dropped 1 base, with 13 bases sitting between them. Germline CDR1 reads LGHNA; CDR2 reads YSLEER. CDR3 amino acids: CASSQGEATMNTGELFF. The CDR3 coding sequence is TGCGCCAGCAGCCAAGGGGAGGCGACTATGAACACCGGGGAGCTGTTTTTT.

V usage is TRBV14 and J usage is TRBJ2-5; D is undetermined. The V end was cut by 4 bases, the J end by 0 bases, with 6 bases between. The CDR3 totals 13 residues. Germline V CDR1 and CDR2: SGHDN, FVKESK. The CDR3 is CASSPSYQETQYF. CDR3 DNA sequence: TGTGCCAGCAGCCCGAGCTACCAAGAGACCCAGTACTTC.

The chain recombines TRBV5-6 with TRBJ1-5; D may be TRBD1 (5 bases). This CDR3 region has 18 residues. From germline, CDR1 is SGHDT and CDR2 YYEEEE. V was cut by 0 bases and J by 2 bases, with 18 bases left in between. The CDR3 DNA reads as TGTGCCAGCAGCTTGGCCATGGCAGGGCGTTGGGGCAATCAGCCCCAGCATTTT. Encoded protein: CASSLAMAGRWGNQPQHF.